The rows below give T cell receptor beta chains drawn from one sample of a study of T cell repertoires in cytomegalovirus infection. TCRdb independently ran MiXCR on the reads; one entry per CDR3 protein. The sample carries about 74,000 distinct CDR3 sequences, around 27% recorded once. Their antigen targets remain unknown. The sequencing here drew on CD8+ T cells from cultured PBMCs, taken from culture after CMV antigen stimulation. The receptors here all came from a human donor in good health (CMV status not recorded). Some clones in this sample may be carry-over from other donors' samples. The CDR3 runs from the conserved cysteine through the conserved F or W. A D gene is named only where the DNA matches it firmly. Clone size is shown for a subset of rows, as once, few, many or a class of expanded clone.

D,size,J,V,CDR3,DNA
.,many,TRBJ1-3,TRBV19,CASSIAGPNTIYF,TGTGCCAGTAGTATAGCTGGACCGAACACCATATATTTT
TRBD1,.,TRBJ2-7,TRBV28,CATDRGSYEQYF,TGTGCCACCGACAGGGGATCTTACGAGCAGTACTTC
TRBD2,.,TRBJ2-3,TRBV13,CASSLQAHSGEGPRTDTQYF,TGTGCCAGCAGCTTACAAGCCCACTCGGGGGAGGGCCCTCGCACAGATACGCAGTATTTT
TRBD1,few,TRBJ2-7,TRBV4-3,CASSPRTGDYEQYF,TGCGCCAGCAGCCCCCGGACAGGGGACTACGAGCAGTACTTC
.,many,TRBJ2-7,TRBV28,CASSSGWGRSSSEQYF,TGTGCCAGCAGTTCGGGTTGGGGCAGGAGTAGTTCCGAGCAGTACTTC
.,.,TRBJ2-7,TRBV5-6,CASSPGRVSEQYF,TGTGCCAGCAGCCCCGGAAGGGTCTCCGAGCAGTACTTC
.,.,TRBJ1-5,TRBV7-6,CASSLALGPNQPQHF,TGTGCCAGCAGCTTAGCGTTAGGTCCCAATCAGCCCCAGCATTTT
TRBD2,many,TRBJ2-3,TRBV10-3,CAISETSGGLDTQYF,TGTGCCATCAGTGAGACTAGCGGGGGACTGGATACGCAGTATTTT
TRBD1,.,TRBJ2-3,TRBV19,CASTPHRDRGADTQYF,TGTGCCAGTACCCCTCACCGGGACAGGGGCGCAGATACGCAGTATTTT
TRBD1,.,TRBJ1-1,TRBV18,CASSRPTGVRTEAFF,TGTGCCAGCTCAAGGCCAACAGGGGTGAGGACTGAAGCTTTCTTT
TRBD1,.,TRBJ2-7,TRBV30,CAWTIPGQGVYEQYF,TGTGCCTGGACTATTCCGGGACAGGGTGTCTACGAGCAGTACTTC
TRBD1,.,TRBJ2-5,TRBV11-2,CASRGTVQETQYF,TGTGCCAGCAGAGGGACAGTCCAAGAGACCCAGTACTTC
.,.,TRBJ2-7,TRBV20-1,CSARSPRQAYEQYF,TGCAGTGCTAGATCTCCCCGACAGGCCTACGAGCAGTACTTC
.,.,TRBJ2-7,TRBV6-6,CASSSVLAREQYF,TGTGCCAGCAGTTCCGTGCTTGCGCGCGAGCAGTACTTC
TRBD1,many,TRBJ2-5,TRBV12-3/TRBV12-4,CAVKQGVEETQYF,TGTGCCGTCAAACAGGGGGTAGAAGAGACCCAGTACTTC
TRBD1,few,TRBJ2-2,TRBV12-3/TRBV12-4,CASSFGTGSTGELFF,TGTGCCAGCAGTTTTGGGACAGGGAGCACCGGGGAGCTGTTTTTT
TRBD1,.,TRBJ1-1,TRBV4-1,CASSHGTGTTEAFF,TGCGCCAGCAGCCACGGGACAGGAACCACTGAAGCTTTCTTT
.,many,TRBJ1-1,TRBV5-4,CASSLGGEEMNTEAFF,TGTGCCAGCAGCTTGGGAGGGGAGGAGATGAACACTGAAGCTTTCTTT
TRBD2,once,TRBJ2-5,TRBV20-1,CSARPNLAGGRETQYF,TGCAGTGCTAGACCTAACCTAGCGGGGGGCCGAGAGACCCAGTACTTC
.,many,TRBJ1-5,TRBV7-2,CASSPGNGQGWYQPQHF,TGTGCCAGCAGCCCCGGGAATGGGCAGGGTTGGTATCAGCCCCAGCATTTT
TRBD1,many,TRBJ1-5,TRBV29-1,CSVAGTGGERYSNQPQHF,TGCAGCGTTGCCGGGACAGGGGGAGAGAGATATAGCAATCAGCCCCAGCATTTT
TRBD2,.,TRBJ2-7,TRBV7-2,CASSSPGSGRGAYEQYF,TGTGCCAGCAGCTCCCCGGGTAGCGGGAGGGGTGCGTACGAGCAGTACTTC
TRBD1,many,TRBJ1-6,TRBV4-2,CASSPETGPRGNSPLHF,TGTGCCAGCAGCCCCGAGACAGGGCCCCGAGGGAATTCACCCCTCCACTTT
.,.,TRBJ1-5,TRBV7-6,CASSVAAGEPQHF,TGTGCCAGCAGCGTGGCGGCCGGGGAGCCCCAGCATTTT
TRBD1,many,TRBJ2-7,TRBV7-8,CASSLTTGDSYEQYF,TGTGCCAGCAGCCTGACGACAGGGGATTCCTACGAGCAGTACTTC